This T cell receptor beta chain was retrieved from a study of T cell clones after liver transplantation. At the level of the study: A pre-transplant mixed lymphocyte reaction with TCRbeta sequencing defined graft-donor-reactive clones followed in post-transplant blood. Findings and caveats of the study: Compared with third party-reactive sequences, donor-reactive ones declined more, independent of withdrawal success. Graft donor-reactive T cells possibly entered the graft instead of undergoing deletion.

This clone was recorded once. Its cognate antigen is unknown. V lost 4 bases, J lost 5 bases, and 5 bases stayed unmatched. The CDR3 covers 14 residues. Germline CDR1 is LNHDA and CDR2 is SQIVND (reference sequence). Measured with immunoSEQ multiplex PCR; TCRdb has only the in-frame clones, and not every one. The sample has approximately 50,000 clones, approximately 71% seen once; the top ten hold about a tenth. The sequenced sample was CD4+ T cells from blood, obtained approximately 54 months after liver transplant. The chain uses TRBV19 and TRBJ2-7; 10 bases are a match to TRBD1. This clonotype was obtained from a human patient who received a liver transplant. Some T cells may originate from the graft donor. The CDR3 DNA reads as TGTGCCAGTAGTAAAGGGGACAGGGGCGACGAGCAGTACTTC. Translated, it gives CASSKGDRGDEQYF.